Each of the 23 T cell receptor beta chains below was sequenced from the same sample in a study of monozygotic twins with inflammatory bowel disease. TCRdb re-analyzed the 5' RACE reads; it lists each CDR3 protein once, without DNA. Reported are 200,000 to 250,000 distinct CDR3 sequences; the ten largest clones contain roughly 7.7%. The specimen sequenced was blood. The receptors derive from a human donor with ulcerative colitis or Crohn's disease, or a healthy co-twin of an affected twin (not recorded which).

The rearrangement links TRBV29-1 to TRBJ1-1; the D call of TRBD1 rests on TCRdb alone, since no DNA is present to check it. The CDR3 runs 15 residues. Germline CDR1 and CDR2: SQVTM and ANQGSEA. The CDR3 is CSGQVQGAANTEAFF.

V gene TRBV5-6 combines with J gene TRBJ2-7; TCRdb reports TRBD1, a call that lacks DNA to check it against. This CDR3 contains 15 residues. Germline lookup yields CDR1 SGHDT and CDR2 YYEEEE. The CDR3 region is CASSLGQGLPYEQYF.

CDR3 region: CASRSGQGLIEPQHF. The chain links TRBV12-3 or TRBV12-4 to TRBJ1-5; the D call from TCRdb, TRBD1, cannot be confirmed without DNA. The CDR3 is made up of 15 amino acids.

V and J are TRBV3-1 and TRBJ2-3; TCRdb gives TRBD2 as the D gene, but with no DNA this cannot be confirmed. Germline CDR1 LGHDT, CDR2 YNNKEL (reference sequence). The CDR3 contains 17 residues. The CDR3: CASSGVTSGRYTDTQYF.

The J gene is TRBJ1-1, the V gene TRBV27. Germline lookup yields CDR1 MNHEY and CDR2 SMNVEV (reference sequence). This CDR3 contains 15 residues. The CDR3 loop is CASSPYSTMNTEAFF.

The chain joins TRBV28 to TRBJ2-5. The CDR3 sequence is 14 residues long. The V gene's germline CDR1 is MDHEN and CDR2 SYDVKM. This CDR3 is CASSSMLYQETQYF.

The chain carries TRBV29-1 and TRBJ2-2; lacking DNA, the TRBD1 call made by TCRdb goes unchecked. CDR1 SQVTM and CDR2 ANQGSEA come from the germline V gene. The CDR3 runs 12 residues. The CDR3 reads CSAQGNTGELFF.

This sequence joins TRBV15 and TRBJ1-5; TCRdb designates TRBD1, a call that cannot be tested without DNA. Germline assignment: CDR1 LNHNV and CDR2 YYDKDF (reference sequence). This CDR3 is 14 amino acids long. CDR3: CATSLQGSGQPQHF.

The rearrangement joins TRBV3-1 to TRBJ2-7; there is no DNA to check the TCRdb D call of TRBD2. CDR1 LGHDT and CDR2 YNNKEL come from the germline V gene (reference sequence). The CDR3 sequence is 13 residues long. The CDR3 reads CASSQASLGEQYF.

The V gene is TRBV20-1, the J gene TRBJ1-5; the D call of TRBD1 rests on TCRdb alone, since no DNA is present to check it. Germline V gene sequence: CDR1 DFQATT, CDR2 SNEGSKA (reference sequence). The CDR3 length is 13 residues. The CDR3 region is CSAKDRLNQPQHF.

The chain joins TRBV29-1 to TRBJ2-7; the D call from TCRdb, TRBD1, cannot be confirmed without DNA. Germline loops: CDR1 SQVTM, CDR2 ANQGSEA. The CDR3 length is 15 residues. This CDR3 is CSVILRDRGLYEQYF.

J is TRBJ2-3 and V is TRBV10-3; TCRdb gives TRBD2 as the D gene, but with no DNA this cannot be confirmed. CDR1 and CDR2 from the germline V gene are ENHRY and SYGVKD. The CDR3 length is 15 residues. CDR3: CAIGTSGASTDTQYF.

The V gene is TRBV27, the J gene TRBJ2-1. Germline loops: CDR1 MNHEY, CDR2 SMNVEV (reference sequence). The CDR3 has 14 amino acids. CDR3 amino acids: CASSSHTPYNEQFF.

The J gene is TRBJ1-1, the V gene TRBV6-5; there is no DNA to check the TCRdb D call of TRBD1. The germline V gene encodes CDR1 MNHEY and CDR2 SVGAGI. The CDR3 sequence is 15 residues long. The CDR3 sequence is CASSYLPGTTTEAFF.

V is TRBV20-1 and J is TRBJ1-2. Germline V gene data show CDR1 as DFQATT and CDR2 as SNEGSKA (reference sequence). This CDR3 spans 14 amino acids. The CDR3 loop is CSARGLTDNYGYTF.

The chain couples TRBV6-5 to TRBJ1-1. CDR3 length equals 12 residues. Germline assignment: CDR1 MNHEY and CDR2 SVGAGI. CDR3 loop: CASSRAGGRAFF.

The chain carries TRBV7-9 and TRBJ1-5; lacking DNA, the TRBD1 call made by TCRdb goes unchecked. This CDR3 has 15 amino acids. CDR1 and CDR2 (germline): SEHNR, FQNEAQ (reference sequence). CDR3 loop: CASSSSGGGAGPQHF.

The chain employs TRBV24-1 and TRBJ2-5; the D call from TCRdb, TRBD1, cannot be confirmed without DNA. The V gene's germline CDR1 is KGHDR and CDR2 SFDVKD. CDR3 length equals 14 residues. CDR3 residues: CATSDPGTGETQYF.

The rearrangement uses TRBV7-2 and TRBJ1-2; TCRdb calls TRBD1, which cannot be checked without DNA. The CDR3 runs to 12 residues. Germline CDR1 reads SGHTA; CDR2 reads FQGNSA. The CDR3 sequence is CASSLWTDGYTF.

The chain employs TRBV5-1 and TRBJ2-3; TCRdb selects TRBD1, and the lack of DNA leaves this call unchecked. The germline CDR1 and CDR2 sequences are SGHRS and YFSETQ. The CDR3 consists of 16 residues. Here the CDR3 reads CASSLGAATSTDTQYF.

The V and J genes are TRBV15 and TRBJ2-7; there is no DNA to check the TCRdb D call of TRBD1. This CDR3 region has 13 residues. CDR1 and CDR2 from the germline V gene are LNHNV and YYDKDF (reference sequence). The CDR3 here is CATRSTGFYEQYF.

This chain joins TRBV2 and TRBJ1-2. The CDR3 covers 15 residues. Germline lookup yields CDR1 SNHLY and CDR2 FYNNEI. CDR3 in amino acids: CASSENGNTNYGYTF.

This rearrangement joins TRBV6-5 to TRBJ2-6; absent DNA, TCRdb's TRBD2 call cannot be checked. Germline V gene data show CDR1 as MNHEY and CDR2 as SVGAGI. The CDR3 totals 15 residues. The CDR3 region is CASSYEVAGANVLTF.